The sequence of this T cell receptor beta chain was determined in a study of T cells in Graves' hyperthyroidism and ophthalmopathy. Study results and limitations: Appearing also in blood were most of the thyroid clonotypes expanded above 0.001.

Concerning this clonotype itself: Its matching antigen is unknown.

A NOSPECS grade of at least 4, a Clinical Activity Score of at least 3 and duration under 3 months were recorded in ophthalmopathy patients. Exclusion criteria comprised uncontrolled infection, other autoimmune disease, pregnancy or lactation. For the diagnoses, clinical symptoms, serum thyroxine and TRAb, thyroid ultrasound and orbital computed tomography were used. Researchers took RNA transcripts and amplified the TCR beta CDR3 regions from them. The HTBI primer set was used in a first-round RT-PCR of the TCR CDR3. One entry per CDR3 protein, called by TCRdb with MiXCR from the multiplex PCR reads. The table records fewer than 450,000 distinct CDR3 sequences, roughly 20% of them present only once. This CDR3 is 17 amino acids long. V was shortened by 1 base and J by 6 bases, with 20 bases between the two germline ends. Germline-derived CDR1 and CDR2 are SGHRS and YFSETQ.

The source is a man between 18 and 29 years old with Graves' ophthalmopathy. The specimen was blood. V usage is TRBV5-1 and J usage is TRBJ2-1; D is perhaps TRBD2 (6 bases). Written as DNA, the CDR3 is TGCGCCAGCAGCTTGACGCCCAGCGGGTACTATATCAATGAGCAGTTCTTC. It encodes CASSLTPSGYYINEQFF. The variable domain in full, completed from reference TRBV5-1 and TRBJ2-1, reads KAGVTQTPRYLIKTRGQQVTLSCSPISGHRSVSWYQQTPGQGLQFLFEYFSETQRNKGNFPGRFSGRQFSNSRSEMNVSTLELGDSALYLCASSLTPSGYYINEQFFGPGTRLTVL.